The entry below gives a single T cell receptor beta chain sequence along with its context. What it binds is unknown. The PCR had 60 Vbeta and 13 Jbeta primers. Some clones are missing from TCRdb's copy, which holds only in-frame ones; the method was immunoSEQ multiplex PCR. The sample has roughly 160,000 clones; 85% are singletons. With 2 bases clipped from V and 2 bases from J, the junction kept 2 bases outside the gene matches. This CDR3 contains 15 residues. Germline V gene data show CDR1 as MNHEY and CDR2 as SVGAGI. These data come from a study of cytomegalovirus exposure and HLA in healthy donors. Study-wide results and caveats: No immune exposure information besides CMV serostatus was available.

The V and J genes are TRBV6-5 and TRBJ1-3, with 8 bases that match TRBD1. Material: PBMCs. The sequence was obtained from a boy younger than 10 in good health and CMV-seronegative. CDR3 amino acids: CASSYATGAGNTIYF. For the CDR3, the DNA is TGTGCCAGCAGTTACGCGACAGGGGCTGGAAACACCATATATTTT.